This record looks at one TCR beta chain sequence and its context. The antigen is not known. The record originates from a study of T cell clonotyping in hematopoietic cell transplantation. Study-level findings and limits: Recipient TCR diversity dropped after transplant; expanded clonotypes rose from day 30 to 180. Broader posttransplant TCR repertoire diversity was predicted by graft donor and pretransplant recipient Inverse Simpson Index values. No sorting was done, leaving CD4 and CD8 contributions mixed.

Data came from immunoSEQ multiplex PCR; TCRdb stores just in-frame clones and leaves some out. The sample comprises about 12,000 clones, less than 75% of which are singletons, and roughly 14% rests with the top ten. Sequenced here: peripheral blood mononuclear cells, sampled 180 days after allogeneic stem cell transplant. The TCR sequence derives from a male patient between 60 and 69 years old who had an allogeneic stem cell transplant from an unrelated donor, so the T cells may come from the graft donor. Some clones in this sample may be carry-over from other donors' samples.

The CDR3 DNA reads TGTGCCAGCAGCTTTTCTGGAAACACCATATATTTT. As protein: CASSFSGNTIYF. The chain employs TRBV5-4 and TRBJ1-3; D not certain. The V gene lost 2 bases and the J gene lost 1 base, with 1 base spanning the gap. The length of the CDR3 is 12 residues. In germline, CDR1 is SGHNT, CDR2 YYREEE (reference sequence).